This T cell receptor (beta chain) was identified in a study of T cell responses to AZD1222 COVID-19 vaccine. Trimming removed 4 bases at V and 8 bases at J, with 14 bases between. Germline V gene data show CDR1 as MDHEN and CDR2 as SYDVKM. The CDR3 contains 13 residues. TCRdb's table, derived via immunoSEQ multiplex PCR, lists solely in-frame clones and lacks some. The sample consists of 85,000 to 130,000 clones, approximately 93% of them appearing once. This chain joins TRBV28 and TRBJ1-2; TRBD1 might be the D (5 bases). The sequencing here drew on peripheral blood, taken on day 0 of AZD1222 vaccination. This clonotype originated in an adult in good health. This CDR3 is CASSSQGGKGYTF. The CDR3 bases are TGTGCCAGCAGTTCCCAGGGTGGTAAAGGCTACACCTTC.